The rows below give T cell receptor beta chains drawn from one sample of a study of shared clonotypes between healthy human individuals. This table comes from immunoSEQ multiplex PCR, and its TCRdb copy is limited to in-frame clones, with some not included. This repertoire shows about 990,000 clones, around 78% found once; its top ten account for 0.5% to 0.65%. Sequenced input: memory CD4+ T cells from PBMCs. Every receptor here comes from a man aged 18 to 35 in good health. Some clones in this sample may be carry-over from other donors' samples. Each CDR3 is given with its conserved first and last residue. The D gene is left open where the match is weak. Size values are once, few and many counts, or a class for expanded clones, and some rows have none.

d_call j_call clone_size v_call cdr3_nt cdr3_aa
TRBD1 TRBJ2-1 . TRBV4-1 TGCGCCAGCAGCCAAGATCGGGGACAGCGCTCCTACAATGAGCAGTTCTTC CASSQDRGQRSYNEQFF
. TRBJ1-5 once TRBV30 TGTGCCTGGAGTCCCAAGGGGAGACAGCGCAATCAGCCCCAGCATTTT CAWSPKGRQRNQPQHF
TRBD1 TRBJ2-3 . TRBV5-1 TGCGCCAGCAGCTTGGTCGGGGACAGTAGCACAGATACGCAGTATTTT CASSLVGDSSTDTQYF
TRBD2 TRBJ2-4 . TRBV6-4 TGTGCCAACACTAGCGGTGAACTAGCCAAAAACATTCAGTACTTC CANTSGELAKNIQYF
. TRBJ2-7 . TRBV5-4 TGTGCCAGCAGCTTACAGGGTAACGTTCCCTACGAGCAGTACTTC CASSLQGNVPYEQYF
TRBD1 TRBJ1-4 . TRBV30 TGTGCCTGGGAGACCAGGGGGCGGGAAAAACTGTTTTTT CAWETRGREKLFF
. TRBJ2-3 once TRBV28 TGTGCCAGCAGTTTAATCGCCCGGGGCATGGATACGCAGTATTTT CASSLIARGMDTQYF
. TRBJ2-5 . TRBV6-5 TGTGCCAGCAGTTACGTTGGTCGAGGAGAGACCCAGTACTTC CASSYVGRGETQYF
TRBD2 TRBJ2-7 . TRBV27 TGTGCCAGCAGGCCCCTGGGGGGGGGAGACGAGCAGTACTTC CASRPLGGGDEQYF
. TRBJ1-1 . TRBV5-1 TGCGCCAGCAGCCCAAAGGGGTTGGGAGACACTGAAGCTTTCTTT CASSPKGLGDTEAFF
TRBD1 TRBJ1-4 . TRBV10-2 TGCGCCAGCAGTGACCCGCAGGGGGCAGGGGAAAAACTGTTTTTT CASSDPQGAGEKLFF
. TRBJ2-5 . TRBV15 TGTGCCACCTTCGACTACTTCCAAGAGACCCAGTACTTC CATFDYFQETQYF
. TRBJ1-6 . TRBV30 TGTGCCTGCCGCTCGGGCAGCTCCCGTTCACCCCTCCACTTT CACRSGSSRSPLHF
. TRBJ1-1 . TRBV7-9 TGTGCCAGCAGCCTAGAGGCGAACACTGAAGCTTTCTTT CASSLEANTEAFF
TRBD1 TRBJ2-3 . TRBV5-1 TGCGCCAGCAGCCTAACAGGGGCGCAAAGCACAGATACGCAGTATTTT CASSLTGAQSTDTQYF
TRBD1 TRBJ1-1 . TRBV18 TGTGCCAGCTCACAGACAGGGGATCCAGGAGCTTTCTTT CASSQTGDPGAFF
. TRBJ1-5 . TRBV9 TGTGCCAGCAATCTCCGGGGGGATAGCAATCAGCCCCAGCATTTT CASNLRGDSNQPQHF
. TRBJ1-2 . TRBV18 TGTGCCAGCTCACCACCGAACCTCTATGGCTACACCTTC CASSPPNLYGYTF
TRBD1 TRBJ2-3 . TRBV2 TGTGCCAGCAGGGGACAGGGCCTCTCTAGCACAGATACGCAGTATTTT CASRGQGLSSTDTQYF
. TRBJ2-6 . TRBV18 TGTGCCAGCTCACCAGATCCCCCCGGGGGGGCCAACGTCCTGACTTTC CASSPDPPGGANVLTF
. TRBJ1-2 . TRBV5-5 TGTGCCAGCAGCTCCCCGACAGTATCTGGCTACACCTTC CASSSPTVSGYTF
. TRBJ1-1 few TRBV5-8 TGTGCCAGCAGCTTGGAACAGGGCGGAGTGACTGAAGCTTTCTTT CASSLEQGGVTEAFF
TRBD2 TRBJ2-5 . TRBV28 TGTGCCAGCAGGAGTACTAGCGGGAGTCGGGAGACCCAGTACTTC CASRSTSGSRETQYF
TRBD1 TRBJ2-7 once TRBV7-8 TGTGCCAGCAGCCCCACCAGGGGGCCTCCCTACGAGCAGTACTTC CASSPTRGPPYEQYF
. TRBJ2-7 . TRBV2 TGTGCCAGCGGGAAGACAGGCGCCCTTCTCGAAATGTACTTC CASGKTGALLEMYF
. TRBJ1-1 . TRBV18 TGTGCCAGCTCACCAAGTTCAGGGTATCTTGTAGAAGCTTTCTTT CASSPSSGYLVEAFF
. TRBJ2-5 . TRBV5-6 TGTGCCAGCAGCATCGACAGTGAAGAGACCCAGTACTTC CASSIDSEETQYF
TRBD2 TRBJ2-7 . TRBV28 TGTGCCAGCAGTTCTCCTGGACTAGCTGGCGAGCAGTACTTC CASSSPGLAGEQYF
. TRBJ1-2 . TRBV30 TGTGCCTGGGGGGTTAACTATGGCTACACCTTC CAWGVNYGYTF
. TRBJ1-1 . TRBV6-5 TGTGCCAGCAGTCGTTCAGGGACAATGAACACTGAAGCTTTCTTT CASSRSGTMNTEAFF
. TRBJ2-7 . TRBV7-2 TGTGCCAGCAGCCCCCGCGCGGGGCGCTTTAACCCCTACGAGCAGTACTTC CASSPRAGRFNPYEQYF
. TRBJ2-2 . TRBV27 TGTGCCAGCAGGAGGGACACCGGGGAGCTGTTTTTT CASRRDTGELFF
. TRBJ1-2 . TRBV5-1 TGCGCCAGCAGCCCACCAACAACGGCAGGTGTTGTGGATGGCTACACCTTC CASSPPTTAGVVDGYTF
. TRBJ2-3 . TRBV18 TGTGCCAGCTCACGCGTCGGGGGCGCAGATACGCAGTATTTT CASSRVGGADTQYF
TRBD2 TRBJ2-1 . TRBV25-1 TGTGCCAGCAGTGAATTGTGTCGACTAGCGGGGAATGAGCAGTTCTTC CASSELCRLAGNEQFF
. TRBJ2-2 . TRBV4-2 TGTGCCAGCAGCCAAGGACAGTCCACCGGGGAGCTGTTTTTT CASSQGQSTGELFF
. TRBJ1-5 . TRBV7-6 TGTGCCAGCAGCGCCACAGGAGGCAATCAGCCTCAGCATTTT CASSATGGNQPQHF
TRBD2 TRBJ2-7 . TRBV5-1 TGCGCCAGCAGCCCCCAGGGACTAGCGGGAACCTACGAGCAGTACTTC CASSPQGLAGTYEQYF